These 16 T cell receptor beta chains share one sample of origin, sequenced in a study of cytomegalovirus exposure and HLA in healthy donors. Researchers ran the PCR with 60 Vbeta and 13 Jbeta primers. TCRdb's copy holds only in-frame clones and misses some; the assay was immunoSEQ multiplex PCR. This table holds 160,000 or so clones, about four fifths found once. Sample: PBMCs. These receptors were collected from a woman between 25 and 40 years old in good health and CMV-seropositive.

The rearrangement joins TRBV9 to TRBJ2-7, with 7 bases aligning to TRBD1. The germline V gene has CDR1 SGDLS and CDR2 YYNGEE. V lost 1 base to trimming and J lost 6 bases; unmatched junction nucleotides: 1. The CDR3 runs 12 residues. The DNA of the CDR3 is TGTGCCAGCAGCGTAAGGACAGGCGAGCAGTACTTC. Amino acids: CASSVRTGEQYF.

This rearrangement joins TRBV5-4 to TRBJ2-5; the D gene is possibly TRBD2 (5 bases). Germline CDR1 SGHNT, CDR2 YYREEE (reference sequence). The V end lost 1 base, the J end lost 5 bases, and 6 bases lay between the germline ends. The CDR3 contains 12 residues. This CDR3 is CASSLSGETQYF. CDR3 bases: TGTGCCAGCAGCTTGTCGGGGGAGACCCAGTACTTC.

In its sample, this clone was seen a few times. The identical CDR3 is also encoded by other nucleotide sequences in the sample. V is TRBV9 and J is TRBJ1-1, with D tentatively TRBD1 (5 bases). This CDR3 has 14 amino acids. V shed 0 bases and J shed 3 bases, with 9 bases lying between them. Germline V CDR1 and CDR2: SGDLS, YYNGEE. The CDR3 here is CASSVGGGDTEAFF. CDR3 DNA: TGTGCCAGCAGCGTAGGGGGAGGGGACACTGAAGCTTTCTTT.

The chain employs TRBV5-1 and TRBJ1-4; no reliable D call. Germline CDR1 is SGHRS and CDR2 is YFSETQ. The V end was cut by 3 bases, the J end by 10 bases, with 13 bases between. The CDR3 is made up of 13 amino acids. CDR3 region: CASSSTLGRKLFF. The CDR3 DNA sequence: TGCGCCAGCAGCTCAACCCTCGGGAGAAAACTGTTTTTT.

This chain connects TRBV6-9 to TRBJ1-1, with D uncertain. Germline V gene sequence: CDR1 MNHGY, CDR2 SVAAGI. The CDR3 spans 16 residues. V was shortened by 0 bases and J by 2 bases, with 13 bases between the two germline ends. The CDR3 region has the DNA TGTGCCAGCAGTTATTCTTCGGCTGGAGGAAACACTGAAGCTTTCTTT. Protein sequence: CASSYSSAGGNTEAFF.

The chain combines TRBV7-9 with TRBJ1-2; TRBD1 matches at 9 bases. This CDR3 region has 15 residues. Germline loops: CDR1 SEHNR, CDR2 FQNEAQ (reference sequence). V lost 3 bases, J lost 4 bases, and 6 bases stayed unmatched. In nucleotides, the CDR3 is TGTGCCAGCAGCTTGGGACAGGGAAAAGTCTATGGCTACACCTTC. Residues: CASSLGQGKVYGYTF. Using reference TRBV7-9 and TRBJ1-2 for the parts outside the CDR3, the full variable domain is DTGVSQNPRHKITKRGQNVTFRCDPISEHNRLYWYRQTLGQGPEFLTYFQNEAQLEKSRLLSDRFSAERPKGSFSTLEIQRTEQGDSAMYLCASSLGQGKVYGYTFGSGTRLTVV.

The V call is TRBV25-1, the J call TRBJ1-1; 12 bases line up with TRBD1. J was trimmed by 3 bases and V by 0 bases; bases with no gene match: 5. Per germline, CDR1 MGHDK and CDR2 SYGVNS. The CDR3 totals 17 residues. The CDR3 nucleotides read TGTGCCAGCAGTGAATATGGGACAGGGGGCTATTACACTGAAGCTTTCTTT. Translated, it gives CASSEYGTGGYYTEAFF.

This clone was seen only a few times. The V and J genes are TRBV5-1 and TRBJ1-2; D may be TRBD1 (6 bases). Germline CDR1 SGHRS, CDR2 YFSETQ. Between the trimmed V and J ends, which lost 0 bases and 4 bases, there was a span of 10 bases. The CDR3 contains 14 residues. The CDR3 DNA follows: TGCGCCAGCAGCTTGGCCACAGGGACCTATGGCTACACCTTC. This sequence encodes CASSLATGTYGYTF.

The rearrangement joins TRBV28 to TRBJ2-7; tentative D call: TRBD1 (6 bases). CDR3 length: 15 residues. Trimming removed 6 bases from V and 4 bases from J, with 19 bases in between. Germline V CDR1 and CDR2: MDHEN, SYDVKM. CDR3 sequence: CASSPAQGATYEQYF. CDR3 coding DNA: TGTGCCAGCAGCCCTGCACAGGGAGCAACTTACGAGCAGTACTTC.

This clone was picked up a small number of times. The rearrangement uses TRBV16 and TRBJ1-2; D is unclear. The CDR3 length is 14 residues. Germline CDR1 is KGHSY and CDR2 is FQNENV. V lost 0 bases and J 2 bases, leaving 7 bases between the germline ends. CDR3 loop: CASSQSGRNYGYTF. CDR3 coding DNA: TGTGCCAGCAGCCAATCGGGGAGAAACTATGGCTACACCTTC.

CDR3 sequence reads: CASSSPLQRENTGELFF. In DNA form, the CDR3 reads TGTGCCAGCAGCTCCCCACTCCAGCGCGAGAACACCGGGGAGCTGTTTTTT. This chain uses TRBV5-6 with TRBJ2-2; D unclear. This CDR3 has 17 amino acids. The ends were cut back, 3 bases at V and 1 base at J, with 16 bases in the middle. CDR1 is SGHDT and CDR2 is YYEEEE in the germline V gene.

V and J are TRBV19 and TRBJ2-5; TRBD2 matches at 9 bases. CDR3 length: 14 amino acids. CDR1 LNHDA and CDR2 SQIVND come from the germline V gene (reference sequence). Losses at the gene ends were 6 bases for V and 4 bases for J; bases not matched to a gene: 6. The CDR3: CASRKAGGVETQYF. CDR3 coding DNA: TGTGCCAGTAGAAAAGCGGGGGGCGTAGAGACCCAGTACTTC.

This chain joins TRBV19 and TRBJ2-3, with 12 nucleotides matching TRBD2. The length of the CDR3 is 16 residues. The V and J ends lost 5 bases and 7 bases, in that order; junction bases with no gene match: 10. In germline, CDR1 is LNHDA, CDR2 SQIVND (reference sequence). CDR3 protein: CASSPLLAGGAYTQYF. The CDR3 DNA follows: TGTGCCAGTAGTCCCCTACTAGCGGGGGGCGCATATACGCAGTATTTT.

Of note for this clone: A read error may account for a junction end that differs from germline. The chain carries TRBV19 and TRBJ2-4, with D tentatively TRBD2 (5 bases). The CDR3 contains 15 residues. Germline CDR1 LNHDA, CDR2 SQIVND (reference sequence). This CDR3 is CASSPGFLGKNSQYF. The CDR3 nucleotides read TGTGCCAGTAGTCCGGGGTTCCTAGGCAAAAACAGTCAGTACTTC.

The CDR3 sequence is CASSSQLRLTQYF. For the CDR3, the DNA is TGTGCCAGCAGCTCCCAACTGAGGCTTACGCAGTATTTT. V and J are TRBV5-6 and TRBJ2-3; the D is unclear. This CDR3 region has 13 residues. Trimming shortened V by 3 bases and J by 8 bases, and 13 bases separated the two germline ends. Per germline, CDR1 SGHDT and CDR2 YYEEEE.

CDR3 sequence (DNA): TGTGCCAGCAGCAGGGGACTGGAAACTGAAGCTTTCTTT. Protein sequence: CASSRGLETEAFF. The J gene is TRBJ1-1, the V gene TRBV7-3; the D gene is possibly TRBD1 (5 bases). This CDR3 is built from 13 residues. Germline V lookup: CDR1 SGHTA, CDR2 FQGTGA. The germline V and J ends were trimmed by 5 bases and 5 bases, with 12 bases remaining between them.